This T cell receptor beta chain derives from a study of neurological immune-mediated disorders. Findings of the study overall: Across subjects, expanded clones had no CDR3 amino acid sequences in common, pointing to private repertoires in all groups. Phylogenetic grouping assigned the repertoires of 18 of 34 multiple sclerosis patients to a single cluster of related CDR3 sequences. This cluster may be a repertoire-level signature.

There are many counts of this clonotype. Its antigen remains unknown. CDR1 and CDR2 from the germline V gene are SGHTA and FQGNSA. Trimming at V came to 2 bases and at J to 7 bases, leaving 6 bases not matched to a gene. The CDR3 is made up of 14 amino acids. Synthesis of cDNA was performed by 5'RACE using 10-nucleotide random UMIs. MiXCR was run by TCRdb on the 5' RACE reads, yielding one entry per CDR3 protein. This sample has around 26,000 distinct CDR3 sequences; 2.5% to 4% occur once, and the top ten carry 6% to 9%. The TCR comes from a woman aged 30 to 39 with multiple sclerosis. Sequenced sample: PBMCs. The chain has TRBV7-2 and TRBJ1-2; 8 bases are shared with TRBD1. Here the CDR3 reads CASSLIGRGLGYTF. In DNA form, the CDR3 reads TGTGCCAGCAGCTTAATTGGCAGGGGGCTTGGCTACACCTTC.